Sequencing of this T cell receptor (beta chain) was carried out in a study of T cells in Graves' hyperthyroidism and ophthalmopathy (dated by TCRdb to the late 2010s). Background for the entire study: Peripheral blood was sampled at the time of initial diagnosis, prior to any treatment. To identify TCR V-J signatures that set the groups apart, the researchers used a discovery cohort of about a hundred patients, made up of under 50 with Graves' ophthalmopathy and 57 with stable Graves' hyperthyroidism. An independent validation cohort of under 20 hyperthyroidism patients and more than 15 patients who later progressed to ophthalmopathy tested prospective prediction of ophthalmopathy. For training and testing, the 100 or so patients in the discovery cohort were randomly divided in a 7:3 ratio. In addition, the study compared T-cell repertoires in thyroid tissue and in blood from six Graves' hyperthyroidism patients. After sampling, hyperthyroidism patients received methimazole starting at 30 mg daily, and ophthalmopathy patients received high-dose intravenous methylprednisolone. The paper describes TCR Vbeta CDR3 sequencing of around 140 peripheral blood samples, made up of 43 ophthalmopathy patients, roughly 75 hyperthyroidism patients and 17 progressor patients.

Including cysteine and phenylalanine, the CDR3 has 13 amino acids. Just CDR3 DNA is preserved here, 39 bases in frame from base 1. The trim is 2 bases for V and 7 bases for J, with a gap of 8 bases between the germline ends. As encoded in the germline V gene, CDR1 is MNHEY while CDR2 is SVGAGI. What the study reported, not specific to this receptor: A model built on a 13 V-J signature distinguished ophthalmopathy from stable hyperthyroidism, reaching around 88% sensitivity and 81.08% specificity in cross-validation and 80%/75% in testing. In validation, the model predicted progression to ophthalmopathy with 55% to 71% sensitivity and less than 80% specificity, a median of 6.5 months before onset. Most expanded thyroid clonotypes (frequency above 0.001) were also detected in blood, a finding suggesting that blood repertoires may reflect thyroid immune responses. No statistical method was used to fix the sample size in advance, and group allocation was not hidden from the investigators.

The TCR beta CDR3 regions were amplified from the RNA transcripts. A first-round RT-PCR of the TCR CDR3 used the HTBI primer set with the Qiagen OneStep RT-PCR kit. Libraries were constructed in a second round of multiplex PCR, after which size selection and purification were performed. Libraries were sequenced paired-end with 100 bp reads on an Illumina HiSeq2000. As for how the authors treated the data: SOAPnuke was used to process the raw data, with reads discarded if the reads contained adapters or uncalled bases, had a mean Phred below 15, or lacked an exact constant-primer or identifier match. COPE v1.2.5 was used to merge high-quality paired reads, and clonotypes were defined as unique nucleotide sequences. Clonotypes were aligned to IMGT TRBV, TRBD and TRBJ reference segments using MiTCR v1.1. Analysis was restricted to V-J combinations with a frequency above 0.0001, which covered roughly 99% of repertoires. The TCS score was defined as the ratio of F50 (clonal expansion) to E x V (chaos), calculated using BLOSUM62-based TCRdist between CDR3 peptides within each V-J. Welch's t-statistics and random forest reduced roughly 500 V-J features to roughly 13, which were used in a naive Bayes classifier (R e1071). Using fastp at Q25 and MiXCR, TCRdb reprocessed the public reads and kept productive beta chains. Every CDR3 protein is listed once, alongside the most common genes and DNA of its rows. TCRdb assigned the V and J calls; the authors' analysis was not used. Within this sample are roughly 570,000 distinct CDR3 sequences, with less than 20% of them counted one time only. Less than 9.5% of the sample rests with the top ten.

Stable Graves' hyperthyroidism was defined as no progression to ophthalmopathy during 18 months of follow-up. Hyperthyroidism patients were aged 18 to 65 years and newly diagnosed, with disease duration of less than 2 months. Patients with uncontrolled infections, other autoimmune diseases, pregnancy or lactation were excluded. Diagnoses relied on clinical symptoms, serum thyroxine and TRAb, thyroid ultrasound and orbital computed tomography. PBMCs were isolated from roughly 10 ml of fresh peripheral blood by Ficoll-Paque density gradient centrifugation. Total RNA was extracted with Trizol reagent, and quality was checked on an Agilent 2100 Bioanalyzer. In regard to this clonotype: Its antigen remains unidentified. Per-base quality was not reported, and no clone a single base away is much larger than it.

Recombination linked TRBV6-5 to TRBJ2-2; the D gene identity is not certain. The sample comprised blood. This TCR was sampled from a woman aged 25-40 years with Graves' hyperthyroidism. The CDR3 protein sequence reads: CASSYSQVGELFF. The bases are TGTGCCAGCAGTTACAGCCAGGTCGGGGAGCTGTTTTTT.